Presented here are 30 T cell receptor beta chains from one specimen sequenced in a study of TET2 disruption in CD19-targeted CAR T cells. Treatment here: autologous CTL019 cells: CD19 CAR with 4-1BB and CD3 zeta domains. Which antigens these TCRs recognize remains unknown. Assay used: immunoSEQ multiplex PCR; TCRdb lists only in-frame clones, some missing. This sample carries under 30,000 clones, with approximately 2% going to the ten biggest clones. This sample comprised CD8- CAR+ T cells sorted from cultured blood T cells, obtained for CD19 CAR T cell therapy. Indicated subset: CD8-negative CAR-positive T cells from the infusion product. The receptors here all came from a man between 70 and 80 years old with chronic lymphocytic leukemia.

To note about this clone: The read is 3 residues too short to cover the CDR3 end, so that end is filled in from the germline J gene. V usage is TRBV7-2 and J usage is TRBJ2-7; 8 bases agree with TRBD2. V lost 7 bases to trimming and J lost 0 bases; unmatched junction nucleotides: 8. This CDR3 has 15 amino acids. The V gene's germline CDR1 is SGHTA and CDR2 FQGNSA. CDR3 protein: CASTKMRGASYEQYF. Partial CDR3 DNA: TGTGCCAGCACCAAAATGCGGGGGGCCTCCTACGAG.

The DNA read from the CDR3 is TGTGCCACAGGGAGGGGCCAAGAGACT. It is translated as CATGRGQET. The entire CDR3 sequence reads CATGRGQETQYF. This sequence joins TRBV2 and TRBJ2-4; 7 nucleotides agree with TRBD2. The CDR3 end is not reached by the read, which stops 3 residues before it; the germline J gene fills it in. CDR1 is SNHLY and CDR2 is FYNNEI in the germline V gene. The length of the CDR3 is 12 residues.

CDR3 DNA (partial): TGTGCCAGCAGTCTAACAGGGGGCGGATACAATGAG. Translating it yields CASSLTGGGYNE. The CDR3 reads in full as CASSLTGGGYNEQFF. This chain links TRBV12-3 or TRBV12-4 with TRBJ2-1, with 9 bases identical to TRBD1. The CDR3 goes on 3 residues after the read ends, and that part is filled in from the germline J gene. CDR3 length: 15 amino acids. V was clipped by 5 bases and J by 4 bases; unmatched bases: 6.

With regard to this clone: Coverage ceases 3 residues before the CDR3 finishes, and the germline J gene fills in the end. The chain couples TRBV5-1 to TRBJ2-5; possibly TRBD1 for D (7 bases). The V and J ends lost 5 bases and 4 bases respectively, with 12 bases between them. The germline gives CDR1 SGHRS, CDR2 YFSETQ. CDR3 length equals 13 residues. The CDR3 here is CASRRDSPETQYF. The sequenced CDR3 bases are TGCGCCAGCAGGCGGGACAGCCCAGAGACC.

As for this clone: From the germline J gene comes the end of the CDR3, since the read stops 3 residues before it. The chain has TRBV20-1 and TRBJ1-2; TRBD1 aligns across 7 bases. Germline loops: CDR1 DFQATT, CDR2 SNEGSKA (reference sequence). The trim removed 6 bases at V and 6 bases at J, leaving 13 bases unmatched. The length of the CDR3 is 14 residues. CDR3 sequence: CSALPAGQRDGYTF. The part of the CDR3 DNA that was read is TGCAGTGCCCTCCCGGCGGGACAGAGAGATGGC.

Turning to this clone: The read gets to within 3 residues of the CDR3 end, and the germline J gene fills in the rest. This sequence joins TRBV5-4 and TRBJ1-2, with D possibly being TRBD1 (5 bases). CDR1 and CDR2 (germline): SGHNT, YYREEE (reference sequence). V lost 2 bases and J 4 bases, leaving 18 bases between the germline ends. The CDR3 consists of 16 residues. The covered CDR3 bases are TGTGCCAGCAGCTTCGACCCTCGTCAGGGTTCCTATGGC. Amino acids: CASSFDPRQGSYG. The entire CDR3 protein is CASSFDPRQGSYGYTF.

Comments on this clone: The CDR3 end lies 3 residues beyond the end of the read and is filled in from the germline J gene. The chain uses TRBV7-8 and TRBJ1-2; no clear D. The germline gives CDR1 SGHVS, CDR2 FQNEAQ. The CDR3 runs to 11 residues. The sequenced part of the CDR3 DNA is TGTGCCAGCAGCTCGGTCAATGAC. Translation: CASSSVND. In full, the CDR3 is CASSSVNDYTF.

Points on this clone: One end of the junction varies from germline; a read error may be responsible. Sequencing ends 3 residues short of the CDR3 end; the germline J gene provides the rest. Other nucleotide sequences in the sample specify the same CDR3. The chain has TRBV30 and TRBJ1-3, with 9 bases lining up with TRBD1. Per germline, CDR1 GTSNPN and CDR2 SVGIG (reference sequence). The CDR3 is 18 residues long. The covered CDR3 bases are TGTGCCTGGAGTGTGAATTCGGGACAGGGCTTGCGGGGAAACACT. This codes for CAWSVNSGQGLRGNT. The full CDR3 protein reads CAWSVNSGQGLRGNTIYF.

Comments on this clone: The read falls 3 residues short of the CDR3 end, and the missing part is taken from the germline J gene. The gene calls are TRBV5-1 and TRBJ2-4; D gene unclear. CDR3 length: 13 residues. The germline V gene encodes CDR1 SGHRS and CDR2 YFSETQ. The sequenced CDR3 bases are TGCGCCAGCAACCCCGAGAGCAACTATGGT. The encoded protein is CASNPESNYG. The CDR3, in full, reads CASNPESNYGQYF.

About this clone itself: The read stops 3 residues short of the end of the CDR3; the missing end is completed from the germline J gene. J is TRBJ1-3 and V is TRBV3-1 (or the pseudogene TRBV3-2); maybe TRBD1 (5 bases). The ends were cut back, 4 bases at V and 0 bases at J, with 13 bases in the middle. The CDR3 runs 16 residues. Per the germline V gene, CDR1 is LGHDT and CDR2 is YNNKEL (reference sequence). Incomplete CDR3 DNA: TGTGCCAGCAGCCCAGCGCGGGGGAGCTCTGGAAACACC. It specifies CASSPARGSSGNT. The CDR3 reads in full as CASSPARGSSGNTIYF.

Turning to this clone: The read stops 3 residues short of the end of the CDR3; the missing end is completed from the germline J gene. V usage is TRBV5-1 and J usage is TRBJ2-3; TRBD1 matches at 11 bases. Germline CDR1 and CDR2: SGHRS and YFSETQ. The CDR3 consists of 16 residues. V shed 4 bases and J 2 bases; nucleotides not matched to a gene: 6. CDR3 amino acids: CASSQGTGGSTDTQYF. CDR3 DNA, as far as it was read: TGCGCCAGCAGCCAAGGGACAGGGGGTTCCACAGATACG.

With regard to this clone: The read terminates 3 residues ahead of where the CDR3 ends, so the germline J gene completes it. The chain recombines TRBV19 with TRBJ2-4; unclear D gene. Germline CDR1 and CDR2: LNHDA and SQIVND (reference sequence). There are 14 residues in the CDR3. Here the CDR3 reads CASSIEGFGQPQYF. CDR3 bases read: TGTGCCAGTAGTATAGAAGGGTTTGGGCAGCCT.

On this clone itself: The CDR3 goes on 3 residues after the read ends, and that part is filled in from the germline J gene. J is TRBJ1-2 and V is TRBV24-1, with 7 bases fitting TRBD1. V was clipped by 0 bases and J by 4 bases; unmatched bases: 7. This CDR3 spans 16 amino acids. CDR1 is KGHDR and CDR2 is SFDVKD in the germline V gene. The CDR3 loop is CATSDLRDREFYGYTF. The sequenced part of the CDR3 DNA is TGTGCCACCAGTGATTTGCGAGACAGGGAATTCTATGGC.

Remarks on this clone: From the germline J gene comes the end of the CDR3, since the read stops 3 residues before it. The J gene is TRBJ2-3, the V gene TRBV13, with TRBD2 matching 7 bases. The V gene's germline CDR1 is PRHDT and CDR2 FYEKMQ (reference sequence). V lost 6 bases and J lost 2; bases outside the gene matches: 11. CDR3 length: 16 residues. CDR3 amino acids: CASSSRAAGFTDTQYF. The covered CDR3 bases are TGTGCCAGCAGTTCCCGGGCAGCGGGGTTCACAGATACG. Complete variable domain (other parts from reference TRBV13 and TRBJ2-3): AAGVIQSPRHLIKEKRETATLKCYPIPRHDTVYWYQQGPGQDPQFLISFYEKMQSDKGSIPDRFSAQQFSDYHSELNMSSLELGDSALYFCASSSRAAGFTDTQYFGPGTRLTVL.

A remark on this clone: The read ends 3 residues shy of where the CDR3 ends; the end is completed using the germline J gene. The chain recombines TRBV7-8 with TRBJ1-4; D might be TRBD1 (6 bases). CDR1 is SGHVS, CDR2 FQNEAQ, per germline. The CDR3 runs 15 residues. Trimming stripped 1 base from V and 5 bases from J, with 11 bases between. The CDR3 loop reads CASSLGSGTNEKLFF. Incomplete CDR3 DNA: TGTGCCAGCAGCTTAGGTTCAGGGACAAATGAAAAA.

In regard to this clone: The read stops 3 residues short of the end of the CDR3; the missing end is completed from the germline J gene. The chain carries TRBV19 and TRBJ2-3, with 8 bases identical to TRBD1. Trimming at V came to 2 bases and at J to 0 bases, leaving 1 base not matched to a gene. Germline V gene data show CDR1 as LNHDA and CDR2 as SQIVND (reference sequence). CDR3 size: 15 residues. CDR3 DNA (partial): TGTGCCAGTAGTATACGGACAGGGAGCACAGATACG. The encoded protein is CASSIRTGSTDT. The complete CDR3 protein is CASSIRTGSTDTQYF.

Remarks on this clone: The read ends 3 residues early relative to the CDR3; the germline J gene fills the gap. The V gene is TRBV12-3 or TRBV12-4, the J gene TRBJ1-2; 7 bases match TRBD1. The CDR3 length is 14 residues. CDR3 loop: CASILGTANNDYTF. The part of the CDR3 DNA that was read is TGTGCCAGCATCTTAGGGACAGCGAACAATGAC.

With respect to this clone: Read data end 3 residues before the CDR3 end; the end is taken from the germline J gene. The V and J genes are TRBV29-1 and TRBJ2-4; the D is unclear. CDR3 length: 12 amino acids. Germline CDR1 reads SQVTM; CDR2 reads ANQGSEA. CDR3 DNA (partial): TGCAGCGCCTTAGTTAGCAATCAGCCT. Translated: CSALVSNQP. The full CDR3 protein is CSALVSNQPQYF.

To note about this clone: The CDR3 end is not reached by the read, which stops 3 residues before it; the germline J gene fills it in. V gene TRBV3-1 (or the pseudogene TRBV3-2) combines with J gene TRBJ1-2, with a weak D call TRBD1 (6 bases). This CDR3 is built from 15 residues. V lost 1 base to trimming and J lost 0 bases, with 9 bases between them. Germline lookup yields CDR1 LGHDT and CDR2 YNNKEL (reference sequence). The part of the CDR3 DNA that was read is TGTGCCAGCAGCCAAGGGACAGCGCCTAACTATGGC. It translates to CASSQGTAPNYG. The entire CDR3 protein reads CASSQGTAPNYGYTF.

A note on this clone: The read terminates 3 residues ahead of where the CDR3 ends, so the germline J gene completes it. This sequence joins TRBV20-1 and TRBJ2-7; D gene uncertain. V shed 7 bases and J shed 3 bases, with 10 bases lying between them. Per germline, CDR1 DFQATT and CDR2 SNEGSKA (reference sequence). CDR3 size: 11 residues. The CDR3 reads CSVTANYEQYF. The part of the CDR3 DNA that was read is TGCAGTGTAACTGCCAACTACGAG.

As to this clone: The sequence runs out 3 residues before the end of the CDR3; the remainder is reconstructed from the germline J gene. In the same sample, other DNA sequences code for this CDR3. The chain couples TRBV2 to TRBJ1-3; 7 bases map to TRBD1. The CDR3 has 13 residues. CDR1 is SNHLY and CDR2 is FYNNEI in the germline V gene. After removal of 6 bases from V and 2 bases from J, the junction contained 1 base not matched to a gene. CDR3: CASRDRAGNTIYF. Partial CDR3 DNA: TGTGCCAGCAGAGACAGGGCTGGAAACACC. The whole variable domain, remainder taken from reference TRBV2 and TRBJ1-3, is EPEVTQTPSHQVTQMGQEVILRCVPISNHLYFYWYRQILGQKVEFLVSFYNNEISEKSEIFDDQFSVERPDGSNFTLKIRSTKLEDSAMYFCASRDRAGNTIYFGEGSWLTVV.

A word on this clone: The read terminates 3 residues before the CDR3 end, so the remaining end is supplied by the germline J gene. This chain links TRBV19 with TRBJ1-2; D may be TRBD1 (5 bases). Germline loops: CDR1 LNHDA, CDR2 SQIVND (reference sequence). CDR3 length: 15 amino acids. The CDR3 protein is CASSMGLRATGGYTF. CDR3 bases read: TGTGCCAGTAGTATGGGGCTTCGGGCCACTGGAGGC. Filled out from reference TRBV19 and TRBJ1-2, the complete variable domain reads DGGITQSPKYLFRKEGQNVTLSCEQNLNHDAMYWYRQDPGQGLRLIYYSQIVNDFQKGDIAEGYSVSREKKESFPLTVTSAQKNPTAFYLCASSMGLRATGGYTFGSGTRLTVV.

Details on this clone: The DNA ends 3 residues before the CDR3 does, and the rest of the CDR3 is filled in from the germline J gene. The V call is TRBV20-1, the J call TRBJ2-7; 12 nucleotides agree with TRBD1. The CDR3 is 13 residues long. With V trimmed by 6 bases and J by 6 bases, 6 bases remained unmatched. Germline V gene data show CDR1 as DFQATT and CDR2 as SNEGSKA (reference sequence). CDR3: CSAKGDRGREQYF. CDR3 bases read: TGCAGTGCAAAAGGGGACAGGGGGCGCGAG.

As regards this clone: The read ends 3 residues shy of where the CDR3 ends; the end is completed using the germline J gene. This chain joins TRBV6-2 or TRBV6-3 and TRBJ2-7, with D tentatively TRBD1 or TRBD2 (5 bases each). The CDR3 sequence is 14 residues long. Deletions cut 8 bases from V and 0 bases from J, with 14 bases between. Germline assignment: CDR1 MNHEY and CDR2 SVGEGT. CDR3 loop: CASVEGRNSYEQYF. The CDR3 DNA, read in part, is TGTGCCAGCGTCGAGGGGCGGAACTCCTACGAG.

To note about this clone: The read ends 3 residues before the CDR3 terminus; that terminus is restored from the germline J gene. The rearrangement joins TRBV6-4 to TRBJ2-4; D is perhaps TRBD1 (5 bases). The CDR3 is 13 residues long. Looked up from germline, CDR1 is MRHNA and CDR2 is SNTAGT. The chain's CDR3 is CASNPGHNYGQYF. CDR3 DNA (partial): TGTGCCAGCAATCCAGGACACAACTATGGT.

As for this clone: The CDR3 end is not reached by the read, which stops 3 residues before it; the germline J gene fills it in. The chain has TRBV5-6 and TRBJ2-2, with a possible D match to TRBD2 (5 bases). The CDR3 totals 13 residues. From germline, CDR1 is SGHDT and CDR2 YYEEEE. Trimming left V 4 bases short and J 10 bases short, with 14 bases between. The CDR3 sequence: CASSDYARQELFF. The sequenced part of the CDR3 DNA is TGTGCCAGCAGCGACTATGCCCGCCAGGAG.

Comments on this clone: The CDR3 goes on 3 residues after the read ends, and that part is filled in from the germline J gene. This chain joins TRBV7-2 and TRBJ1-1; 8 positions match TRBD1. The junction had 1 base not matched to a gene; V was cut back by 5 bases and J by 2 bases. The CDR3 spans 13 residues. Germline V gene lookup returns CDR1 SGHTA and CDR2 FQGNSA. The part of the CDR3 DNA that was read is TGTGCCAGCAGCGGACAGGGAAACACTGAA. This gives the protein CASSGQGNTE. The CDR3 as a whole reads CASSGQGNTEAFF.

Notes on this clone: The CDR3 extends 3 residues past the end of the read, so its final part is completed from the germline J gene. The chain employs TRBV4-1 and TRBJ1-2, with 10 bases identical to TRBD1. The CDR3 has 14 residues. Looked up from germline, CDR1 is MGHRA and CDR2 is YSYEKL. With 1 base clipped from V and 6 bases from J, the junction kept 2 bases outside the gene matches. The covered CDR3 bases are TGCGCCAGCAGCCAAGCGGGGACAGGGGATGGC. Translated, it gives CASSQAGTGDG. The whole CDR3 sequence reads CASSQAGTGDGYTF.

Comment on this clone: One junction end does not reproduce the germline sequence, and a read error may be involved. With the read ending 3 residues before the CDR3 end, the germline J gene is used to fill in that end. The J gene is TRBJ2-4, the V gene TRBV18, with D perhaps TRBD2 (6 bases). CDR3 length: 16 residues. Germline V lookup: CDR1 KGHSH, CDR2 LQKENI. This chain's CDR3 is CASSPPLAYGTDTQYF. The part of the CDR3 DNA that was read is TGTGCCAGCTCCCCACCACTAGCTTACGGCACAGATACT.

With regard to this clone: The CDR3 end falls 3 residues outside the read, so it is completed with the germline J gene. This rearrangement joins TRBV29-1 to TRBJ2-5; TRBD1 might be the D (6 bases). CDR1 is SQVTM and CDR2 is ANQGSEA in the germline V gene. This CDR3 has 15 amino acids. Trimming stripped 7 bases from V and 5 bases from J, with 23 bases between. CDR3 DNA, as far as it was read: TGCAGCGGTGCCGCCGCAGGGGCATTAGGGGAGACC. Protein product: CSGAAAGALGET. Given in full, the CDR3 is CSGAAAGALGETQYF.